This entry lists 4 T cell receptor beta chains sequenced from one sample in a study of T cell responses to AZD1222 COVID-19 vaccine. Only in-frame clones appear in the TCRdb table, and some are missing; sequencing was by immunoSEQ multiplex PCR. Among roughly 75,000 clones listed, about nine tenths were seen once. Sequencing used peripheral blood, obtained 28 days after the second AZD1222 dose. These TCRs come from an adult who received the AZD1222 COVID-19 vaccine.

V is TRBV3-1 (or the pseudogene TRBV3-2) and J is TRBJ1-1; D is perhaps TRBD1 (5 bases). Deletions cut 5 bases from V and 3 bases from J, with 10 bases between. The CDR3 is 13 residues long. CDR1 is LGHDT, CDR2 YNNKEL, per germline (reference sequence). The CDR3 DNA reads TGTGCCAGCAGCAGGGGAGATGACACTGAAGCTTTCTTT. Protein: CASSRGDDTEAFF.

The J gene is TRBJ1-1, the V gene TRBV20-1, with D maybe TRBD1 (5 bases). V was pared by 8 bases and J by 4 bases, with 8 bases between. Germline V CDR1 and CDR2: DFQATT, SNEGSKA (reference sequence). The CDR3 totals 10 residues. The CDR3 bases are TGCAGTCCCGGGGGCACTGAAGCTTTCTTT. Translating gives CSPGGTEAFF.

This chain connects TRBV2 to TRBJ1-1, with D tentatively TRBD1 (5 bases). Germline assignment: CDR1 SNHLY and CDR2 FYNNEI. Trimming stripped 6 bases from V and 9 bases from J, with 14 bases between. The length of the CDR3 is 12 residues. This CDR3 is CASSVGARQAFF. The CDR3 nucleotides are TGTGCCAGCAGCGTCGGGGCCCGTCAAGCTTTCTTT.

This clone was seen just once. Other nucleotide sequences from this sample produce the same CDR3. The V and J genes are TRBV18 and TRBJ1-1; D is perhaps TRBD1 (5 bases). This CDR3 is 14 amino acids long. The ends were cut back, 1 base at V and 3 bases at J, with 9 bases in the middle. Germline V gene lookup returns CDR1 KGHSH and CDR2 LQKENI. CDR3 in amino acids: CASSPLGVDTEAFF. Here the CDR3 DNA reads TGTGCCAGCTCACCACTGGGGGTCGACACTGAAGCTTTCTTT.